These 28 T cell receptor beta chains were sequenced from one sample in a study of T cell responses to AZD1222 COVID-19 vaccine. This table comes from immunoSEQ multiplex PCR, and its TCRdb copy is limited to in-frame clones, with some not included. Found here are about 100,000 clones, 90% of them singletons; the top ten hold 1% to 1.5%. Sequences were derived from peripheral blood, sampled on day 0 of AZD1222 vaccination. These receptors were collected from an adult in good health.

In the case of this clone: Other DNA sequences in the sample encode the same CDR3. The chain uses TRBV7-9 and TRBJ2-2; no firm D call. The CDR3 covers 15 residues. Germline CDR1 and CDR2: SEHNR and FQNEAQ (reference sequence). Trimming stripped 2 bases from V and 0 bases from J, with 7 bases between. CDR3: CASSLPASNTGELFF. The CDR3 nucleotides read TGTGCCAGCAGCTTACCGGCGTCGAACACCGGGGAGCTGTTTTTT.

The CDR3 here is CASIPPQGAALGNQPQHF. The CDR3 DNA is TGTGCCAGCATCCCCCCGCAGGGGGCGGCCTTGGGCAATCAGCCCCAGCATTTT. The chain couples TRBV9 to TRBJ1-5, with 8 nucleotides matching TRBD1. The CDR3 is 18 residues long. The V and J ends lost 6 bases and 2 bases, in that order; junction bases with no gene match: 16. Germline V gene data show CDR1 as SGDLS and CDR2 as YYNGEE.

The chain has TRBV7-2 and TRBJ1-1; D gene uncertain. The ends were cut back, 1 base at V and 0 bases at J, with 9 bases in the middle. The germline gives CDR1 SGHTA, CDR2 FQGNSA. There are 15 residues in the CDR3. This chain's CDR3 is CASSLEPRMNTEAFF. In DNA, the CDR3 is TGTGCCAGCAGCTTAGAACCCCGAATGAACACTGAAGCTTTCTTT. The full variable domain, rest sourced from reference TRBV7-2 and TRBJ1-1, is GAGVSQSPSNKVTEKGKDVELRCDPISGHTALYWYRQSLGQGLEFLIYFQGNSAPDKSGLPSDRFSAERTGGSVSTLTIQRTQQEDSAVYLCASSLEPRMNTEAFFGQGTRLTVV.

The V and J genes are TRBV6-5 and TRBJ1-1; no firm D call. The CDR3 length is 12 residues. V was shortened by 7 bases and J by 1 base, with 7 bases between the two germline ends. Germline V lookup: CDR1 MNHEY, CDR2 SVGAGI. The CDR3 sequence is CASTGRNTEAFF. Here the CDR3 DNA reads TGTGCCAGCACCGGGAGGAACACTGAAGCTTTCTTT.

CDR3 in DNA: TGCAGCGTTGAGGTAGCGGGGGGCGATGAGCAGTTCTTC. Amino acids: CSVEVAGGDEQFF. The chain joins TRBV29-1 to TRBJ2-1; the match to TRBD2 covers 10 bases. Germline V gene sequence: CDR1 SQVTM, CDR2 ANQGSEA. The CDR3 is 13 amino acids. V was pared by 3 bases and J by 8 bases, with 4 bases of the junction left unmatched.

This chain links TRBV5-4 with TRBJ2-6, with TRBD1 identical over 7 bases. With 5 bases clipped from V and 0 bases from J, the junction kept 11 bases outside the gene matches. The CDR3 spans 18 residues. Germline CDR1 and CDR2: SGHNT and YYREEE (reference sequence). The CDR3: CASRLTTGWGSGANVLTF. The CDR3 DNA reads as TGTGCCAGCAGACTAACGACAGGGTGGGGCTCTGGGGCCAACGTCCTGACTTTC.

This clone was seen only once. The V and J genes are TRBV6-5 and TRBJ1-4; D is undetermined. Trimming took off 10 bases at V and 5 bases at J, with 17 bases between the two ends. Per the germline V gene, CDR1 is MNHEY and CDR2 is SVGAGI. The CDR3 extends over 14 amino acids. The CDR3 loop reads CATLRAAENEKLFF. CDR3 DNA: TGTGCCACCTTACGGGCCGCGGAAAATGAAAAACTGTTTTTT.

This chain connects TRBV30 to TRBJ1-1; D not certain. CDR3 length: 10 residues. Germline-derived CDR1 and CDR2 are GTSNPN and SVGIG (reference sequence). Trimming cost V 8 bases and J 1 base, with 5 bases left between them. This CDR3 reads CALRNTEAFF. CDR3 in DNA: TGTGCCCTTAGGAACACTGAAGCTTTCTTT.

On this clone itself: The same CDR3 also results from other DNA sequences found in this sample. The chain couples TRBV2 to TRBJ1-1, with TRBD1 as a possible D gene (5 bases). The CDR3 is made up of 13 amino acids. V lost 2 bases to trimming and J lost 1 base, with 5 bases between them. Germline V gene sequence: CDR1 SNHLY, CDR2 FYNNEI. The CDR3 is CASSETGNTEAFF. In DNA, the CDR3 is TGTGCCAGCAGTGAAACAGGGAACACTGAAGCTTTCTTT.

V usage is TRBV14 and J usage is TRBJ1-2; D remains unclear. V was shortened by 2 bases and J by 5 bases, with 18 bases between the two germline ends. Per germline, CDR1 SGHDN and CDR2 FVKESK. This CDR3 is 16 amino acids long. CDR3 nucleotides: TGTGCCAGCAGCCAAACCTCAAGCAGGTGGAATTATGGCTACACCTTC. Its protein is CASSQTSSRWNYGYTF.

This chain links TRBV28 with TRBJ1-5; no reliable D call. Germline-derived CDR1 and CDR2 are MDHEN and SYDVKM. The length of the CDR3 is 13 residues. V was clipped by 5 bases and J by 7 bases, with 12 bases between them. The CDR3 here is CASSNPGRQPQHF. CDR3 DNA: TGTGCCAGCAGTAATCCCGGGCGACAGCCCCAGCATTTT.

The J gene is TRBJ2-3, the V gene TRBV28; D not resolved. The germline CDR1 and CDR2 sequences are MDHEN and SYDVKM. Trimming pared 4 bases from V and 0 bases from J, leaving 23 bases between. This CDR3 is 19 amino acids long. The CDR3 coding sequence is TGTGCCAGCAGTTGGGTGATAGGGCCGACCAGTCCAAGCACAGATACGCAGTATTTT. Its protein is CASSWVIGPTSPSTDTQYF.

V and J are TRBV5-1 and TRBJ1-4; D not certain. Germline-derived CDR1 and CDR2 are SGHRS and YFSETQ. CDR3 length equals 15 residues. V shed 4 bases and J shed 8 bases, with 18 bases lying between them. CDR3 sequence: CASSLGMGRGEKLFF. CDR3 in DNA: TGCGCCAGCAGCCTGGGTATGGGCCGCGGGGAAAAACTGTTTTTT.

The chain carries TRBV11-1 and TRBJ2-1; 8 positions agree with TRBD1. The CDR3 has 16 amino acids. CDR1 is SGHAT and CDR2 is FQDESV in the germline V gene (reference sequence). The V segment lost 3 bases and the J segment 7 bases; nucleotides outside the gene matches: 11. CDR3 residues: CASSFSLVQGANEQFF. For the CDR3, the DNA is TGTGCCAGCAGCTTTTCCCTGGTTCAGGGGGCGAATGAGCAGTTCTTC.

This chain's CDR3 is CASSLTGGTEAFF. The DNA for the CDR3 is TGTGCCAGCAGCTTGACAGGGGGGACTGAAGCTTTCTTT. The genes are TRBV27 and TRBJ1-1; 9 nucleotides match TRBD1. The germline CDR1 and CDR2 sequences are MNHEY and SMNVEV (reference sequence). J lost 5 bases, V lost 6 bases, and 4 bases had no gene match. This CDR3 comprises 13 residues.

The V gene is TRBV19, the J gene TRBJ2-7; 9 bases fit TRBD1. There are 15 residues in the CDR3. Germline CDR1 is LNHDA and CDR2 is SQIVND (reference sequence). The J segment lost 3 bases and the V segment lost 0 bases, leaving 3 bases of the junction unmatched. CDR3 region: CASSIDLDRGYEQYF. DNA for the CDR3: TGTGCCAGTAGTATAGATCTGGACAGGGGCTACGAGCAGTACTTC.

The chain employs TRBV30 and TRBJ2-5; D ambiguous. The V gene's germline CDR1 is GTSNPN and CDR2 SVGIG (reference sequence). This CDR3 is 13 amino acids long. Between the trimmed V and J ends, which lost 0 bases and 5 bases, there was a span of 10 bases. CDR3 amino acids: CAWSVSSLETQYF. The CDR3 DNA is TGTGCCTGGAGTGTATCGTCTTTGGAGACCCAGTACTTC.

The V gene is TRBV23-1, the J gene TRBJ2-7; D remains ambiguous. TRBV23-1 is treated as an ORF (open reading frame) with a function not yet certain. V was clipped by 4 bases and J by 2 bases, with 18 bases between them. This CDR3 has 16 residues. CDR3 residues: CASSPPGVRTPYEQYF. CDR3 DNA sequence: TGCGCCAGCAGTCCCCCTGGGGTCCGGACCCCCTACGAGCAGTACTTC.

This clone was seen only once. This chain uses TRBV27 with TRBJ2-7, with D unclear. The germline V and J ends were trimmed by 8 bases and 3 bases, with 8 bases remaining between them. The CDR3 sequence is 11 residues long. Germline values: CDR1 MNHEY, CDR2 SMNVEV (reference sequence). CDR3 bases: TGTGCCAGCGCCCCATTCTACGAGCAGTACTTC. Amino acid sequence: CASAPFYEQYF.

The chain uses TRBV27 and TRBJ1-6, with TRBD1 matching over 8 bases. Germline loops: CDR1 MNHEY, CDR2 SMNVEV (reference sequence). V was pared by 3 bases and J by 7 bases, with 5 bases of the junction left unmatched. CDR3 length equals 15 residues. The CDR3 coding sequence is TGTGCCAGCAGTTTGACAGGGGTGGGGAATTCACCCCTCCACTTT. It specifies CASSLTGVGNSPLHF.

The V and J genes are TRBV7-8 and TRBJ1-5; the D gene is possibly TRBD1 (6 bases). Trimming took off 6 bases at V and 0 bases at J, with 12 bases between the two ends. The CDR3 is made up of 15 amino acids. Germline V lookup: CDR1 SGHVS, CDR2 FQNEAQ. CDR3: CASSLNRVSNQPQHF. The CDR3 DNA is TGTGCCAGCAGTCTAAACAGGGTTAGCAATCAGCCCCAGCATTTT.

The chain recombines TRBV29-1 with TRBJ1-6; possibly TRBD1 for D (5 bases). V dropped 5 bases and J dropped 10 bases, with 15 bases sitting between them. This CDR3 contains 13 residues. Per the germline V gene, CDR1 is SQVTM and CDR2 is ANQGSEA. CDR3 coding DNA: TGCAGCGTTAGAAGGCAGGGAGACTCACCCCTCCACTTT. Translation gives CSVRRQGDSPLHF.

The gene calls are TRBV5-1 and TRBJ1-5; TRBD1 might be the D (6 bases). This CDR3 has 13 residues. V was pared by 2 bases and J by 5 bases, with 8 bases between. Germline V gives CDR1 SGHRS, CDR2 YFSETQ. The CDR3: CASSLQGDQPQHF. The CDR3 DNA sequence: TGCGCCAGCAGCTTACAGGGAGATCAGCCCCAGCATTTT.

This clone was counted only a few times. The chain carries TRBV3-1 (or the pseudogene TRBV3-2) and TRBJ1-4; no clear D gene. This CDR3 contains 14 residues. Germline V gene sequence: CDR1 LGHDT, CDR2 YNNKEL (reference sequence). Trimming removed 0 bases from V and 2 bases from J, with 4 bases in between. CDR3: CASSQDATNEKLFF. The DNA of the CDR3 is TGTGCCAGCAGCCAAGACGCGACTAATGAAAAACTGTTTTTT.

The chain couples TRBV28 to TRBJ1-5; 9 positions match TRBD1. V lost 6 bases, J lost 0 bases, and 15 bases stayed unmatched. This CDR3 contains 19 residues. The V gene's germline CDR1 is MDHEN and CDR2 SYDVKM. The CDR3 DNA reads TGTGCCAGCAGGTCTCTCCCTCCGGGACAGGGCTATAGCAATCAGCCCCAGCATTTT. Encoded protein: CASRSLPPGQGYSNQPQHF.

V and J are TRBV7-2 and TRBJ1-2, with D perhaps TRBD1 (6 bases). This CDR3 is 14 amino acids long. The germline CDR1 and CDR2 sequences are SGHTA and FQGNSA. V lost 3 bases, J lost 8 bases, and 16 bases lay in between. CDR3 amino acids: CASSFRTGTGGYTF. CDR3 coding DNA: TGTGCCAGCAGCTTTCGAACAGGGACGGGCGGCTACACCTTC.

This CDR3 reads CASSPREGAGNTIYF. The CDR3 DNA reads as TGTGCCAGCTCACCAAGGGAAGGGGCTGGAAACACCATATATTTT. The chain employs TRBV18 and TRBJ1-3, with a weak D call TRBD1 (5 bases). Trimming cost V 2 bases and J 2 bases, with 10 bases left between them. The CDR3 consists of 15 residues. Per germline, CDR1 KGHSH and CDR2 LQKENI.

The CDR3 loop reads CASSFYSGGAYEQFF. The CDR3 DNA is TGTGCCAGCAGCTTTTATAGCGGGGGGGCGTATGAGCAGTTCTTC. The chain links TRBV11-2 to TRBJ2-1; 11 nucleotides match TRBD2. The ends lost 3 bases at V and 8 bases at J; junction bases unmatched: 6. The CDR3 has 15 amino acids. The V gene's germline CDR1 is SGHAT and CDR2 FQNNGV.